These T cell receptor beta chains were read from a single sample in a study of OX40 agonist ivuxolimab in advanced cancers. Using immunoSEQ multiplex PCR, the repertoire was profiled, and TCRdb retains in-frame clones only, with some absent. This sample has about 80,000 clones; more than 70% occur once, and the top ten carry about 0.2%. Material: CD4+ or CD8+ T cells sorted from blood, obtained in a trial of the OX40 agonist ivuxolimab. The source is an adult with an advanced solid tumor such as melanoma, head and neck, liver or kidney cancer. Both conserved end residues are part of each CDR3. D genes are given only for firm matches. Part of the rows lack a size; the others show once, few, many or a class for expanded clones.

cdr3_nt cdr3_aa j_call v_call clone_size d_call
TGTGCCAGTAGCCGGCGGGGATCCCAAGAGACCCAGTACTTC CASSRRGSQETQYF TRBJ2-5 TRBV19 NA NA
TGTGCCAGCAGCCGGGACTTCGGCACAGATACGCAGTATTTT CASSRDFGTDTQYF TRBJ2-3 TRBV6-5 NA NA
TGCGCCAGCAGACCTATAGGACAGGGGAGCAATCAGCCCCAGCATTTT CASRPIGQGSNQPQHF TRBJ1-5 TRBV4-1 NA TRBD1
TGTGCCACCAGCTTGTCGACAGCCGGAGAGACCCAGTACTTC CATSLSTAGETQYF TRBJ2-5 TRBV15 NA NA
TGTGCCAGCAGGGGAACAGGGGGCAACTATGGCTACACCTTC CASRGTGGNYGYTF TRBJ1-2 TRBV6-1 NA TRBD1
TGTGCCAGCAGTCTCTCCAGTTTTAATGAAAAACTGTTTTTT CASSLSSFNEKLFF TRBJ1-4 TRBV2 NA NA
TGTGCCAGTAGTCCCTGGGCGACAGGACTTAATGAAAAACTGTTTTTT CASSPWATGLNEKLFF TRBJ1-4 TRBV19 NA NA
TGTGCCAGCAGTCCCCTCGGTGGGGAACTCTCCTACGAGCAGTACTTC CASSPLGGELSYEQYF TRBJ2-7 TRBV6-6 NA NA
TGTGCCAGCTCACCACCGCGGACCGGGGGTACTGAAGCTTTCTTT CASSPPRTGGTEAFF TRBJ1-1 TRBV18 NA NA
TGTGCCAGTAGTGGGTATTCGGGCCAAGAGACCCAGTACTTC CASSGYSGQETQYF TRBJ2-5 TRBV19 NA NA
TGTGCCAGCAGTGGGTCTAGCGGGAAAGCGCTCTACAATGAGCAGTTCTTC CASSGSSGKALYNEQFF TRBJ2-1 TRBV6-1 few TRBD2
TGTGCCAGCTCACCCTTCCAGAGGGGGGCCAATGAGCAGTTCTTC CASSPFQRGANEQFF TRBJ2-1 TRBV18 NA NA
TGTGCCAGCAGTTACGTACAGGCTAGCACAGATACGCAGTATTTT CASSYVQASTDTQYF TRBJ2-3 TRBV6-5 NA NA
TGTGCCAGCAGCTCCCGGGGGGGTTATGGCTACACCTTC CASSSRGGYGYTF TRBJ1-2 TRBV11-1 NA NA
TGTGCCTGGGCCTGGGACAGGATGAACACTGAAGCTTTCTTT CAWAWDRMNTEAFF TRBJ1-1 TRBV30 NA TRBD1
TGTGCCATCACCCCGGACCCGGCGAGCACTGAAGCTTTCTTT CAITPDPASTEAFF TRBJ1-1 TRBV10-3 NA NA
TGTGCCAGCAGCCAATTGGACGGCTATGGCTACACCTTC CASSQLDGYGYTF TRBJ1-2 TRBV14 NA NA
TGTGCCAGCAGCGTAGAGGGACTAGCTTCCCACGAGCAGTACTTC CASSVEGLASHEQYF TRBJ2-7 TRBV9 NA TRBD2
TGTGCCAGCAGCACCGGGACAGCTGGCTATGGCTACACCTTC CASSTGTAGYGYTF TRBJ1-2 TRBV5-4 NA TRBD1
TGTGCCTCCTGCAAACACCAGTTGGAGGGCTACACCTTC CASCKHQLEGYTF TRBJ1-2 TRBV19 few NA
TGTGCCAGCAGTTTATTTACAGGGGTCACTAATGAAAAACTGTTTTTT CASSLFTGVTNEKLFF TRBJ1-4 TRBV27 NA TRBD1
TGTGCCAGCAGCTGGGGGACTAGCGGGGGCACAGATACGCAGTATTTT CASSWGTSGGTDTQYF TRBJ2-3 TRBV5-6 NA TRBD2
TGTGCCACCTGGACAAGCGAGAGGTTGGAAGCTTTCTTT CATWTSERLEAFF TRBJ1-1 TRBV10-3 NA NA
TGTGCCAGCAGTCAGGACACCCGTTATGGCTACACCTTC CASSQDTRYGYTF TRBJ1-2 TRBV28 NA NA
TGTGCCAGCAGTTCCTTATCGACGGAGAAAGAGACCCAGTACTTC CASSSLSTEKETQYF TRBJ2-5 TRBV21-1 NA NA
TGTGCCAGCAGCAACCGACGACAGGCGGGGACCTACGAGCAGTACTTC CASSNRRQAGTYEQYF TRBJ2-7 TRBV14 NA NA
TGTGCCAGTACCCTTCGGCCGCCTCGTTCAACTAATGAAAAACTGTTTTTT CASTLRPPRSTNEKLFF TRBJ1-4 TRBV19 NA NA
TGTGCCAGCAGCGTCGCCACAGGACAGGGGGCCTACGAGCAGTACTTC CASSVATGQGAYEQYF TRBJ2-7 TRBV5-4 NA TRBD1
TGTGCCAGCAGCCCCGGGACAGGGGTTCTTAATGAAAAACTGTTTTTT CASSPGTGVLNEKLFF TRBJ1-4 TRBV27 once TRBD1
TGTGCCAGCAGCAACCGGGACCCCGTTAGTTCACCCCTCCACTTT CASSNRDPVSSPLHF TRBJ1-6 TRBV7-2 NA NA